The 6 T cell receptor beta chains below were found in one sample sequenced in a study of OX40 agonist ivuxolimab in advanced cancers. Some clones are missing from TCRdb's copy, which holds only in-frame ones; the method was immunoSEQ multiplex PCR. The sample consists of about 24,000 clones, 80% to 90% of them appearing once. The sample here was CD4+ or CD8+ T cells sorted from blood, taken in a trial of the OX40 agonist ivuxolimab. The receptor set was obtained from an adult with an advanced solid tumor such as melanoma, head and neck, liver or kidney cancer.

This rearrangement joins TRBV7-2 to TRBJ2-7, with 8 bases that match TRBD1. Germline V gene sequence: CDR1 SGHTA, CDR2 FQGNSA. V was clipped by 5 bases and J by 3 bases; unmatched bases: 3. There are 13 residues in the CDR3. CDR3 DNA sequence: TGTGCCAGCAGCCCTACAGGGGGCTACGAGCAGTACTTC. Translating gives CASSPTGGYEQYF.

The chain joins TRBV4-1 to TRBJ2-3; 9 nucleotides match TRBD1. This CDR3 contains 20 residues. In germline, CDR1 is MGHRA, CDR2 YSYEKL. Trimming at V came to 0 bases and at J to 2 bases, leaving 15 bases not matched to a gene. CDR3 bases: TGCGCCAGCAGCCAAGATGAACTCGAACCCGGGACAGGGCACACAGATACGCAGTATTTT. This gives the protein CASSQDELEPGTGHTDTQYF.

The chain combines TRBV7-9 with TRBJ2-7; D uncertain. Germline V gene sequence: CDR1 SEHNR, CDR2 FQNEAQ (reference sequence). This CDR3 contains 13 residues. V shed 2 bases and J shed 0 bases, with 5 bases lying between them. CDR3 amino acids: CASSLSPSYEQYF. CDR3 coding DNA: TGTGCCAGCAGCTTATCCCCCTCCTACGAGCAGTACTTC.

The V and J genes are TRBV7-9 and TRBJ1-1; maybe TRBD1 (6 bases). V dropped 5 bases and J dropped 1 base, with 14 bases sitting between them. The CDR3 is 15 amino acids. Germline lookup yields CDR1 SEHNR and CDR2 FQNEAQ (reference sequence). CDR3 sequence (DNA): TGTGCCAGCAGCCGCGAGGGACACTCGAACACTGAAGCTTTCTTT. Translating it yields CASSREGHSNTEAFF.

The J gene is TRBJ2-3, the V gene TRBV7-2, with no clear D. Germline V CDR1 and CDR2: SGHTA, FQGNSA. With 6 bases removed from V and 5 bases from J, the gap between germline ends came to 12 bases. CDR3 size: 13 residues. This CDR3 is CASSGFRGDTQYF. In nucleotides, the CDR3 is TGTGCCAGCAGTGGTTTTCGAGGAGATACGCAGTATTTT.

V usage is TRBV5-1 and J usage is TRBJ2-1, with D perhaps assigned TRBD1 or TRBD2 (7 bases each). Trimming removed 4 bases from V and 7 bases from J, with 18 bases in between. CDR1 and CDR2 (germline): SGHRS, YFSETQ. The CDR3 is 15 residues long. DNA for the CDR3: TGCGCCAGCAGCCCCGTGGGAGGGGGCGGGAATGAGCAGTTCTTC. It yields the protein CASSPVGGGGNEQFF.